This is a list of T cell receptor beta chains from one sample in a study of cytomegalovirus exposure and HLA in healthy donors. Repertoires were generated with immunoSEQ multiplex PCR, while TCRdb's copy carries only in-frame clones and drops some. Found here are approximately 100,000 clones, approximately 80% of them singletons; the top ten hold around 5%. Sequenced: PBMCs. The source is a woman between 18 and 30 years old in good health and CMV-seropositive. CDR3s leave out the opening cysteine and the closing phenylalanine or tryptophan.

>TRBV6-5|TRBJ1-1
ASSYLGADTEAF
>TRBV4-1|TRBJ2-7
ASSTDSYEQY
>TRBV29-1|TRBJ2-2
SAKGLADNTGELF
>TRBV6-1|TRBJ2-7
ASRSGPSGAYEQY
>TRBV6-6|TRBJ1-3
ASSYGSQGGGNTIY
>TRBV7-6|TRBJ2-3
ASSLALAGDPDTQY
>TRBV19|TRBJ2-7
ASGGLALYEQY
>TRBV9|TRBJ2-1
ASSVRGGGEPYNEQF
>TRBV7-3|TRBJ2-3
ASSLGAGGSPTDTQY
>TRBV27|TRBJ2-3
ASSLSGQGMQY
>TRBV29-1|TRBJ2-5
SVQIEGGRQETQY
>TRBV25-1|TRBJ2-1
ASSAQTREQF
>TRBV7-2|TRBJ2-4
ASSLAWRERNIQY
>TRBV27|TRBJ2-3
ASKVGSGTYAQY